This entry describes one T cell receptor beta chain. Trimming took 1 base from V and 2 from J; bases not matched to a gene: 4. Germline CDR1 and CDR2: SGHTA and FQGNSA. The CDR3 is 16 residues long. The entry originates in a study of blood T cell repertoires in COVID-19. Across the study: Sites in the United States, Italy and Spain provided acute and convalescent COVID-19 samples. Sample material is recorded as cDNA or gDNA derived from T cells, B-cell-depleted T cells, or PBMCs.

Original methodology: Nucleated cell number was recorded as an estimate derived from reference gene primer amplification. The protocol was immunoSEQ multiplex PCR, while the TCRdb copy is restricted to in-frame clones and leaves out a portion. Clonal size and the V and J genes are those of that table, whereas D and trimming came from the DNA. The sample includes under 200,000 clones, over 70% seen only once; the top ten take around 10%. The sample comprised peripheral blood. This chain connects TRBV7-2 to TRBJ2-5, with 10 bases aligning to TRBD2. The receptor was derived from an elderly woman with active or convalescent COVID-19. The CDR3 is CASSLGSAGGQETQYF. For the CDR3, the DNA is TGTGCCAGCAGCTTAGGGTCAGCGGGGGGGCAAGAGACCCAGTACTTC.